A selection of T cell receptor beta chains follows, all from one sample in a study of post-analysis software for immune sequencing data. TCRdb re-called the PCR reads through MiXCR, storing one row per CDR3 protein. The sample shows 400,000 to 500,000 distinct CDR3 sequences, about 39% of them seen only once. Sequences were obtained from blood. These receptors came from a girl aged 2 to 10 with multiple sclerosis. Both conserved end residues are part of each CDR3. A D gene is named only where the DNA matches it firmly. Not all rows give a size; the values are once, few, many and, for expanded clones, a class.

abundance	d_gene	v_gene	j_gene	CDR3nt	CDR3aa
-	-	TRBV6-5	TRBJ1-5	TGTGCCAGCAGTGCAGCAACAGGGTCAGGACAGCCCCAGCATTTT	CASSAATGSGQPQHF
-	TRBD2	TRBV20-1	TRBJ2-1	TGCAGTGCTTTCTCAAAGTGGGAACTAGCGGACCACAATGAGCAGTTCTTC	CSAFSKWELADHNEQFF
-	TRBD2	TRBV7-2	TRBJ2-5	TGTGCCAGCAGCTTGCCTTCTAGCGGGGGTGACCAAGAGACCCAGTACTTC	CASSLPSSGGDQETQYF
-	-	TRBV12-3/TRBV12-4	TRBJ2-7	TGTGCCAGCAGTTTGGCGTGGGGCTACGAGCAGTACTTC	CASSLAWGYEQYF
-	TRBD1	TRBV2	TRBJ2-7	TGTGCCAGCAGTGAAGGGACAGGGGTGTTAATCGAGCAGTACTTC	CASSEGTGVLIEQYF
few	TRBD1	TRBV4-1	TRBJ1-2	TGCGCCAGCAGCCGACTCAGGGGGCTACCTTTTTGGGGCTACACCTTC	CASSRLRGLPFWGYTF
-	-	TRBV7-3	TRBJ2-3	TGTGCCAGCAGCTTCGGTGGGCCTGATAGCACAGATACGCAGTATTTT	CASSFGGPDSTDTQYF
-	-	TRBV21-1	TRBJ1-1	TGTGCCAGCAGCAAAGCCGGAACGACTGAAGCTTTCTTT	CASSKAGTTEAFF
-	-	TRBV6-5	TRBJ1-2	TGTGCCAGCAGTTACTCGATCCCGCCGGCTAACTATGGCTACACCTTC	CASSYSIPPANYGYTF
-	-	TRBV11-2	TRBJ2-3	TGTGCCAGCAGCCCATCCCCCAGCACAGATACGCAGTATTTT	CASSPSPSTDTQYF
many	TRBD2	TRBV29-1	TRBJ2-5	TGCAGCGTTGTGGGACTAGATCCTCAAGAGACCCAGTACTTC	CSVVGLDPQETQYF
-	TRBD2	TRBV7-9	TRBJ2-7	TGTGCCAGCAGCTCTTCTCCAGCGGGAGGCGAGCAGTACTTC	CASSSSPAGGEQYF
few	-	TRBV2	TRBJ2-7	TGTGCCAGCAGTGGGGGGCAGTCCTACGAGCAGTACTTC	CASSGGQSYEQYF
-	-	TRBV4-2	TRBJ2-1	TGTGCCAGCAGCCAAGATTTAACTAGGCGGTATGAGCAGTTCTTC	CASSQDLTRRYEQFF
-	TRBD2	TRBV28	TRBJ2-5	TGTGCCTCCACGACTAGCGGTGGATACAATGAGCAGTACTTC	CASTTSGGYNEQYF
-	-	TRBV28	TRBJ1-6	TGTGCCAGCAGGCCGACAGGTTTTGGTTCACCCCTCCACTTT	CASRPTGFGSPLHF
-	-	TRBV7-6	TRBJ1-5	TGTGCCAGCAGCTCGGTAACGCAGGACCCCTATAGCAATCAGCCCCAGCATTTT	CASSSVTQDPYSNQPQHF
few	TRBD2	TRBV6-6	TRBJ2-3	TGTGCCAGCAGTTACCCGGGACTAGCGGGAGATACGCAGTATTTT	CASSYPGLAGDTQYF
-	-	TRBV3-1	TRBJ1-4	TGTGCCAGCAGCCAATTCGCGGGCGGCGGTGAAAAACTGTTTTTT	CASSQFAGGGEKLFF
-	TRBD1	TRBV6-1	TRBJ2-3	TGTGCCAGTGACAGGGACGTGGCAGATACGCAGTATTTT	CASDRDVADTQYF
-	TRBD2	TRBV7-9	TRBJ2-7	TGTGCCAGCAGCTGGACTAGCGGGGGCTACGAGCAGTACTTC	CASSWTSGGYEQYF
-	TRBD1	TRBV29-1	TRBJ1-2	TGCAGCGTTCCCACCGAGACAGGGGTCGATGGCTACACCTTC	CSVPTETGVDGYTF
-	-	TRBV28	TRBJ1-5	TGTGCCAGCAACAGAGACAGGAGGAATCAGCCCCAGCATTTT	CASNRDRRNQPQHF
few	-	TRBV29-1	TRBJ2-6	TGCAGCGTTTCTTGGAGCTCTGGGGCCAACGTCCTGACTTTC	CSVSWSSGANVLTF
-	-	TRBV12-3/TRBV12-4	TRBJ1-6	TGTGCCAGCAGCCTAGGGGGACCCTATAATTCACCCCTCCACTTT	CASSLGGPYNSPLHF
-	-	TRBV5-1	TRBJ2-1	TGCGCCAGCAGCTTACGGTCAGACTACAATGAGCAGTTCTTC	CASSLRSDYNEQFF
-	TRBD1	TRBV7-9	TRBJ1-5	TGTGCCAGCAGCTTAGGGACAGGGGAGGCACGCAATCAGCCCCAGCATTTT	CASSLGTGEARNQPQHF
-	TRBD1	TRBV12-3/TRBV12-4	TRBJ2-7	TGTGCCAGCAGCCCCCGTACAGGGGAACTCCCCTACGAGCAGTACTTC	CASSPRTGELPYEQYF